The rows below give T cell receptor beta chains drawn from one sample of a study of chemoradiotherapy in HPV16-positive cancers. Method: immunoSEQ multiplex PCR; TCRdb's copy keeps in-frame clones and lacks some. The repertoire holds around 33,000 clones, with around 86% as singletons. The sample was blood, taken from a patient who underwent chemoradiotherapy. Receptors were obtained from a human donor with HPV-associated anogenital cancer. CDR3s include the opening cysteine and the closing phenylalanine or tryptophan. The order of the fields is J gene, V gene, CDR3 protein.

TRBJ1-2	TRBV7-8	CASSSQMTGYGYTF
TRBJ2-2	TRBV5-4	CASSLERTGELFF
TRBJ1-1	TRBV5-4	CASRPGLQEDTEAFF
TRBJ1-3	TRBV7-6	CASSPTDHYQGNTIYF
TRBJ2-5	TRBV6-6	CASRSPSGGDVETQYF
TRBJ1-5	TRBV6-5	CASSYRAEHSNQPQHF
TRBJ2-3	TRBV4-1	CASSQGQAQGGTQYF
TRBJ1-2	TRBV7-6	CASSPTVASIINYGYTF
TRBJ1-2	TRBV6-4	CASSDSTRGQSYRSYTF
TRBJ1-5	TRBV12-2	CASRLGDKRGSGQPQHF
TRBJ2-2	TRBV5-4	CASSLAGYLGRELFF
TRBJ2-1	TRBV7-9	CASSSGLGPSYNEQFF
TRBJ1-2	TRBV11-1	CASSMANRDYGYTF
TRBJ2-4	TRBV19	CASGVSGAFRNIQYF
TRBJ2-6	TRBV4-3	CASSSNSGANVLTF
TRBJ2-2	TRBV27	CASSLSYSTGELFF
TRBJ1-1	TRBV20-1	CSARFNEAFF
TRBJ2-1	TRBV7-3	CASSFHGGAYNEQFF
TRBJ1-1	TRBV5-1	CASSFGPTGWASGAFF
TRBJ1-5	TRBV2	CASLAQGGGNQPQHF
TRBJ2-3	TRBV7-3	CASSLAIDTDTQYF